These 32 T cell receptor beta chains originate from one sample sequenced in a study of response to subunit inactivated influenza vaccine. TCRdb analysed the RT-PCR reads with MiXCR anew, one entry per CDR3 protein. This sample has more than 200,000 distinct CDR3 sequences, with over 9% found just once. The source material was non-naive T cells sorted from PBMCs, sampled less than 15 days before vaccination. These receptors were obtained from a man in his fifties who received an inactivated influenza vaccine.

This clonotype has a handful of counts. J is TRBJ2-7 and V is TRBV7-2; D remains unclear. The length of the CDR3 is 13 residues. V shed 0 bases and J shed 11 bases, with 14 bases lying between them. Germline loops: CDR1 SGHTA, CDR2 FQGNSA. The CDR3 nucleotides read TGTGCCAGCAGCTTAGCCCCAGACCAGACGGAGTACTTC. This codes for CASSLAPDQTEYF.

The chain couples TRBV29-1 to TRBJ1-2; 7 nucleotides align to TRBD1. The trim removed 3 bases at V and 8 bases at J, leaving 12 bases unmatched. CDR1 is SQVTM and CDR2 is ANQGSEA in the germline V gene. This CDR3 has 14 residues. The CDR3 protein is CSVDPAGGREGYTF. The CDR3 DNA reads as TGCAGCGTTGATCCGGCAGGGGGTAGGGAAGGCTACACCTTC.

This sequence joins TRBV28 and TRBJ2-7; TRBD2 matches at 10 bases. The CDR3 covers 15 residues. Looked up from germline, CDR1 is MDHEN and CDR2 is SYDVKM. V was pared by 3 bases and J by 1 base, with 3 bases of the junction left unmatched. The CDR3 coding sequence is TGTGCCAGCAGTTTTGGGACTAGCGTTTCCTACGAGCAGTACTTC. Translation: CASSFGTSVSYEQYF.

The J gene is TRBJ1-1, the V gene TRBV6-1; D not resolved. V lost 5 bases and J lost 0, with 13 bases in between. The CDR3 loop spans 15 amino acids. Germline CDR1 reads MNHNS; CDR2 reads SASEGT. This CDR3 is CASSRRGDMNTEAFF. The CDR3 coding sequence is TGTGCCAGCAGTCGTCGCGGGGATATGAACACTGAAGCTTTCTTT.

This clonotype was observed a handful of times. The chain joins TRBV7-6 to TRBJ2-7; either TRBD1 or TRBD2 may supply D (6 bases each). This CDR3 has 13 amino acids. Germline V CDR1 and CDR2: SGHVS, FNYEAQ. Trimming removed 5 bases from V and 3 bases from J, with 11 bases in between. The CDR3 is CASSPRDNYEQYF. The CDR3 DNA reads as TGTGCCAGCAGCCCGCGGGACAACTACGAGCAGTACTTC.

In this sample, this clonotype turned up many times. In DNA, the CDR3 is TGTGCCACCAGCAGAGATCTAGCGGGAGGCGGAGATACGCAGTATTTT. Residues: CATSRDLAGGGDTQYF. The chain carries TRBV15 and TRBJ2-3; 11 nucleotides match TRBD2. The V gene's germline CDR1 is LNHNV and CDR2 YYDKDF (reference sequence). Germline trimming cut 0 bases from V and 5 bases from J; bases unmatched to any gene: 4. CDR3 length equals 16 residues.

Ten or more counts support this clonotype. This chain connects TRBV5-6 to TRBJ2-2; D remains ambiguous. Germline values: CDR1 SGHDT, CDR2 YYEEEE. The CDR3 contains 15 residues. V lost 4 bases and J 0 bases, leaving 10 bases between the germline ends. The CDR3 DNA reads TGTGCCAGCAGCCAGGATTTAACGAACACCGGGGAGCTGTTTTTT. It translates to CASSQDLTNTGELFF. Full variable domain (remainder filled in from reference TRBV5-6 and TRBJ2-2): DAGVTQSPTHLIKTRGQQVTLRCSPKSGHDTVSWYQQALGQGPQFIFQYYEEEERQRGNFPDRFSGHQFPNYSSELNVNALLLGDSALYLCASSQDLTNTGELFFGEGSRLTVL.

This chain links TRBV5-6 with TRBJ2-7; 9 positions agree with TRBD1. CDR3 length: 15 residues. The germline V gene has CDR1 SGHDT and CDR2 YYEEEE. V lost 2 bases and J lost 4; bases outside the gene matches: 7. CDR3: CASSLPGQGRYEQYF. CDR3 DNA: TGTGCCAGCAGCTTACCGGGACAGGGAAGATACGAGCAGTACTTC.

V is TRBV20-1 and J is TRBJ1-6; 7 bases line up with TRBD1. The V gene's germline CDR1 is DFQATT and CDR2 SNEGSKA (reference sequence). After removal of 3 bases from V and 7 bases from J, the junction contained 9 bases not matched to a gene. The length of the CDR3 is 15 residues. This CDR3 reads CSASRSRGYNSPLHF. DNA for the CDR3: TGCAGTGCTAGTCGGTCCAGGGGGTACAATTCACCCCTCCACTTT.

This clonotype was counted a few times. The rearrangement joins TRBV4-1 to TRBJ1-1; the D is unclear. The CDR3 covers 14 residues. V lost 4 bases to trimming and J lost 4 bases, with 13 bases between them. Germline CDR1 reads MGHRA; CDR2 reads YSYEKL. In DNA form, the CDR3 reads TGCGCCAGCAGCCCCTCGCCGTGGGTCACTGAAGCTTTCTTT. Amino acids: CASSPSPWVTEAFF.

The chain recombines TRBV11-2 with TRBJ1-3; D gene uncertain. The CDR3 runs 15 residues. Germline V gives CDR1 SGHAT, CDR2 FQNNGV. The V end lost 1 base, the J end lost 4 bases, and 11 bases lay between the germline ends. The CDR3 here is CASSLGRRPGNTIYF. In DNA form, the CDR3 reads TGTGCCAGCAGCTTAGGGCGCCGGCCGGGAAACACCATATATTTT.

This clonotype was recorded at least ten times. The chain employs TRBV4-2 and TRBJ1-6, with D perhaps TRBD1 (6 bases). V lost 1 base and J 7 bases, leaving 8 bases between the germline ends. Per germline, CDR1 LGHNA and CDR2 YNFKEQ. This CDR3 is 14 amino acids long. CDR3 DNA: TGTGCCAGCAGCCAAGCCCAGGGGAATTCACCCCTCCACTTT. Translating gives CASSQAQGNSPLHF.

This clonotype was picked up a small number of times. The J gene is TRBJ2-7, the V gene TRBV9; D perhaps matches TRBD1 (5 bases). The CDR3 loop spans 16 amino acids. The V end was cut by 0 bases, the J end by 0 bases, with 13 bases between. Germline lookup yields CDR1 SGDLS and CDR2 YYNGEE. The CDR3 region is CASSVDPTGLSYEQYF. The DNA for the CDR3 is TGTGCCAGCAGCGTAGACCCTACAGGTCTCTCCTACGAGCAGTACTTC.

This chain links TRBV12-3 or TRBV12-4 with TRBJ1-6; weak D call: TRBD1 (5 bases). This CDR3 has 15 amino acids. Between the trimmed V and J ends, which lost 5 bases and 7 bases, there was a span of 15 bases. The CDR3 reads CASSPLTGANSPLHF. The CDR3 coding sequence is TGTGCCAGCAGTCCTCTAACCGGGGCAAATTCACCCCTCCACTTT.

There are a few counts of this clonotype. The rearrangement links TRBV7-9 to TRBJ1-4; D gene ambiguous. The CDR3 is 16 amino acids. Trimming shortened V by 1 base and J by 0 bases, and 9 bases separated the two germline ends. CDR1 and CDR2 (germline): SEHNR, FQNEAQ (reference sequence). CDR3 sequence: CASSLGAGATNEKLFF. CDR3 coding DNA: TGTGCCAGCAGCTTAGGTGCCGGGGCAACTAATGAAAAACTGTTTTTT.

This clonotype occurred many times. The chain is built from TRBV20-1 and TRBJ2-5; 7 nucleotides agree with TRBD2. This CDR3 is 16 amino acids long. Germline V lookup: CDR1 DFQATT, CDR2 SNEGSKA (reference sequence). V lost 1 base, J lost 1 base, and 9 bases stayed unmatched. The CDR3 DNA reads as TGCAGTGCTAGAGTAATGACCGGGAGGATCCAAGAGACCCAGTACTTC. Its protein product is CSARVMTGRIQETQYF.

This clonotype appeared a few times. V and J are TRBV5-1 and TRBJ2-1, with TRBD1 identical over 9 bases. J gave up 10 bases and V 4 bases, and 15 bases lay outside the gene matches. The CDR3 contains 16 residues. CDR1 and CDR2 (germline): SGHRS, YFSETQ. In DNA, the CDR3 is TGCGCCAGCAGCCCCAAAACCGGGACAGGGAACCTAGAGCAGTTCTTC. Translation: CASSPKTGTGNLEQFF.

This clonotype was seen many times. This chain links TRBV20-1 with TRBJ2-3; 9 bases are shared with TRBD2. J lost 4 bases, V lost 0 bases, and 5 bases had no gene match. The CDR3 has 15 amino acids. Germline V gene sequence: CDR1 DFQATT, CDR2 SNEGSKA (reference sequence). Written as DNA, the CDR3 is TGCAGTGCTAGAGATGAGGGACTAGCCTCAGATACGCAGTATTTT. Residues: CSARDEGLASDTQYF.

V and J are TRBV18 and TRBJ2-1, with a possible D match to TRBD2 (6 bases). Deletions cut 6 bases from V and 8 bases from J, with 23 bases between. Germline CDR1 reads KGHSH; CDR2 reads LQKENI. The CDR3 is 16 residues long. Written as DNA, the CDR3 is TGTGCCAGCTCGCCCCGGGCGGGGTTCGCTAACGATGAGCAGTTCTTC. Translated: CASSPRAGFANDEQFF.

The chain links TRBV6-2 or TRBV6-3 to TRBJ1-4; unclear D gene. V lost 7 bases to trimming and J lost 0 bases, with 12 bases between them. Germline CDR1 is MNHEY and CDR2 is SVGEGT. The CDR3 covers 15 residues. The CDR3 bases are TGTGCCAGCACCGCGTTGGGAACAACTAATGAAAAACTGTTTTTT. Translation gives CASTALGTTNEKLFF.

This clonotype was detected only a few times. The chain employs TRBV6-5 and TRBJ2-3, with a tentative D call TRBD2 (6 bases). The germline CDR1 and CDR2 sequences are MNHEY and SVGAGI. The CDR3 consists of 15 residues. The V gene lost 0 bases and the J gene lost 5 bases, with 12 bases spanning the gap. Written as DNA, the CDR3 is TGTGCCAGCAGTTACTCTGGGGGGTTGCTAGATACGCAGTATTTT. Protein: CASSYSGGLLDTQYF.

The chain couples TRBV5-1 to TRBJ2-4, with 9 bases aligning to TRBD1. The CDR3 sequence is 16 residues long. The germline CDR1 and CDR2 sequences are SGHRS and YFSETQ. The trim removed 2 bases at V and 7 bases at J, leaving 10 bases unmatched. In DNA form, the CDR3 reads TGCGCCAGCAGCTTACAGGGGGCAATGATCAGCAACATTCAGTACTTC. It encodes CASSLQGAMISNIQYF.

The chain employs TRBV11-2 and TRBJ2-3, with 7 bases identical to TRBD2. The CDR3 loop spans 15 amino acids. Looked up from germline, CDR1 is SGHAT and CDR2 is FQNNGV. V lost 4 bases, J lost 0 bases, and 4 bases stayed unmatched. CDR3 protein: CASSSSGTSTDTQYF. The CDR3 coding sequence is TGTGCCAGCAGCTCCAGCGGGACTAGCACAGATACGCAGTATTTT.

This chain uses TRBV28 with TRBJ1-2, with 9 bases identical to TRBD1. In germline, CDR1 is MDHEN, CDR2 SYDVKM. Trimming cost V 5 bases and J 4 bases; bases outside gene matches: 8. The CDR3 extends over 15 amino acids. Here the CDR3 reads CASSPIQGAGYGYTF. The CDR3 nucleotides are TGTGCCAGCAGTCCAATACAGGGGGCAGGCTATGGCTACACCTTC.

Note on this clonotype: A much larger clone differs from this one at a single base, so this may be a read error. The genes are TRBV10-3 and TRBJ1-1; 9 nucleotides line up with TRBD1. The CDR3 covers 18 residues. Germline values: CDR1 ENHRY, CDR2 SYGVKD. V gave up 5 bases and J gave up 1 base; unmatched junction bases: 14. CDR3 nucleotide sequence: TGTGCCATCAGTCGCCAGAGGTGGGACAGGGAGGAGAACACTGAAGCTTTCTTT. Protein: CAISRQRWDREENTEAFF.

This clonotype was seen ten or more times. The chain uses TRBV7-8 and TRBJ2-1, with a possible D match to TRBD2 (5 bases). The CDR3 extends over 15 amino acids. The V end was cut by 1 base, the J end by 4 bases, with 11 bases between. Germline V gene lookup returns CDR1 SGHVS and CDR2 FQNEAQ. CDR3: CASSLGGSTYNEQFF. The CDR3 DNA sequence: TGTGCCAGCAGCTTAGGAGGGAGTACTTACAATGAGCAGTTCTTC.

The chain recombines TRBV5-6 with TRBJ2-7; D unclear. This CDR3 spans 15 amino acids. Per the germline V gene, CDR1 is SGHDT and CDR2 is YYEEEE. Trimming left V 4 bases short and J 0 bases short, with 14 bases between. The CDR3 coding sequence is TGTGCCAGCAGCCTAAACTCCAGGAGCTCCTACGAGCAGTACTTC. Amino acids: CASSLNSRSSYEQYF.

The chain uses TRBV7-8 and TRBJ2-5; the D gene is possibly TRBD1 (7 bases). This CDR3 is built from 18 residues. Trimming removed 3 bases from V and 4 bases from J, with 24 bases in between. CDR1 and CDR2 (germline): SGHVS, FQNEAQ. The CDR3 sequence is CASSLNRPWGRGAETQYF. CDR3 nucleotides: TGTGCCAGCAGCTTGAATAGACCTTGGGGCAGGGGGGCAGAGACCCAGTACTTC.

This clonotype was seen a handful of times. The chain uses TRBV20-1 and TRBJ1-5; 7 nucleotides line up with TRBD1. Losses at the gene ends were 3 bases for V and 3 bases for J; bases not matched to a gene: 8. The CDR3 has 15 amino acids. From germline, CDR1 is DFQATT and CDR2 SNEGSKA (reference sequence). The CDR3 reads CSASDRDSVNQPQHF. CDR3 nucleotides: TGCAGTGCTAGTGACAGGGACAGTGTCAATCAGCCCCAGCATTTT.

The chain carries TRBV7-2 and TRBJ1-5; no clear D gene. V lost 5 bases, J lost 2 bases, and 16 bases lay in between. Germline CDR1 and CDR2: SGHTA and FQGNSA. CDR3 size: 16 residues. CDR3 nucleotide sequence: TGTGCCAGCAGCCCCCCCGGGTCGTTGCGCAATCAGCCCCAGCATTTT. Protein product: CASSPPGSLRNQPQHF.

The rearrangement uses TRBV20-1 and TRBJ1-5, with D possibly being TRBD1 (6 bases). V was clipped by 3 bases and J by 4 bases, with 19 bases between them. This CDR3 has 16 residues. Germline-derived CDR1 and CDR2 are DFQATT and SNEGSKA (reference sequence). The CDR3 sequence is CSARKAAPGENQPQHF. The DNA of the CDR3 is TGCAGTGCTAGGAAGGCGGCGCCAGGGGAGAATCAGCCCCAGCATTTT.

This chain connects TRBV4-2 to TRBJ2-7; D remains unclear. Looked up from germline, CDR1 is LGHNA and CDR2 is YNFKEQ. The CDR3 runs to 15 residues. V was cut by 0 bases and J by 6 bases, with 15 bases left in between. The CDR3 coding sequence is TGTGCCAGCAGCCAAGAATTAAGGGTTAGAGGCGAGCAGTACTTC. Encoded protein: CASSQELRVRGEQYF.